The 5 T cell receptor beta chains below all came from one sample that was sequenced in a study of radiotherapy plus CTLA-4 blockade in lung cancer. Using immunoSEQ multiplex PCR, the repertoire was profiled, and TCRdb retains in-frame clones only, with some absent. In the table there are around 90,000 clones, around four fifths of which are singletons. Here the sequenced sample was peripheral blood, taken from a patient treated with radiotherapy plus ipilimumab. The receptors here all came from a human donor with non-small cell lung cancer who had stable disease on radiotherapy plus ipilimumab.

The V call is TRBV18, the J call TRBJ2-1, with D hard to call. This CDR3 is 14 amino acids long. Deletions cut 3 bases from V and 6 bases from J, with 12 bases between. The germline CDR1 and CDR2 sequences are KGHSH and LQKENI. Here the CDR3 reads CASSPTSVRNEQFF. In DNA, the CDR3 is TGTGCCAGCTCACCCACTTCGGTGCGCAATGAGCAGTTCTTC.

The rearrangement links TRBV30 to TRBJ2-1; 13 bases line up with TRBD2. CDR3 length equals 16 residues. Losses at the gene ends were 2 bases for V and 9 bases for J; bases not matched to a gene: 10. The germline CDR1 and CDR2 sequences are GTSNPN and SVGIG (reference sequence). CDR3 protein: CAWSPIGTSGKGEQFF. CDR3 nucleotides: TGTGCCTGGAGTCCTATCGGGACTAGCGGGAAGGGTGAGCAGTTCTTC.

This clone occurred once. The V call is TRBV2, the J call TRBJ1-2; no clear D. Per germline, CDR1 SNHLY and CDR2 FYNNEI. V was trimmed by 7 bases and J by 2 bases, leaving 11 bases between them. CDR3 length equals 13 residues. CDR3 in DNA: TGTGCCAGCAAAGGACCGGCGAACTATGGCTACACCTTC. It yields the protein CASKGPANYGYTF.

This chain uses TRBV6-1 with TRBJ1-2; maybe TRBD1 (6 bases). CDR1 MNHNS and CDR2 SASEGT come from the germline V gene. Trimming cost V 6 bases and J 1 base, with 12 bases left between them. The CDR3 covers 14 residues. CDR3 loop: CASRPEDSNYGYTF. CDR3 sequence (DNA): TGTGCCAGCAGACCCGAGGACAGTAACTATGGCTACACCTTC.

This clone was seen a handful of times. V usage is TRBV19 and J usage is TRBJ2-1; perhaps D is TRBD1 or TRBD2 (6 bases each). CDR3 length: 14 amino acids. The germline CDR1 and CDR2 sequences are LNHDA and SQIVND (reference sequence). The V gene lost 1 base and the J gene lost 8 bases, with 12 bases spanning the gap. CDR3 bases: TGTGCCAGTAGTATAGTTGGGGGGCCCCATGAGCAGTTCTTC. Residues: CASSIVGGPHEQFF. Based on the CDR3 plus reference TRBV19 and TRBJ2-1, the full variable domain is DGGITQSPKYLFRKEGQNVTLSCEQNLNHDAMYWYRQDPGQGLRLIYYSQIVNDFQKGDIAEGYSVSREKKESFPLTVTSAQKNPTAFYLCASSIVGGPHEQFFGPGTRLTVL.